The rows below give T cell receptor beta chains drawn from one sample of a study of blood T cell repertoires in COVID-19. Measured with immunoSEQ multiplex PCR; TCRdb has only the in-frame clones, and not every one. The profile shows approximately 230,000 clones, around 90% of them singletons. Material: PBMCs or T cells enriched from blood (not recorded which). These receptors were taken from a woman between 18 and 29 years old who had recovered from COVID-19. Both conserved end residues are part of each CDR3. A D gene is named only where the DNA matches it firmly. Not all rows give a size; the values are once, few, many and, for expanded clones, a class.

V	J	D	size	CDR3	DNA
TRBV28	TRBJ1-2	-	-	CAIQISPGYTF	TGTGCCATTCAGATCAGTCCTGGCTACACCTTC
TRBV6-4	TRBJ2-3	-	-	CASSRTSTDTQYF	TGTGCCAGCAGCCGGACTAGCACAGATACGCAGTATTTT
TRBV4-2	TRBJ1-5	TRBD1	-	CASSQERRQGYSNQPQHF	TGTGCCAGCAGCCAAGAAAGGCGACAGGGGTATAGCAATCAGCCCCAGCATTTT
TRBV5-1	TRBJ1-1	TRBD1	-	CASSWGTDGGIAEAFF	TGCGCCAGCAGCTGGGGGACAGATGGAGGAATCGCTGAAGCTTTCTTT
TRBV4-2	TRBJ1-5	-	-	CASSPPGATQPQHF	TGTGCCAGCAGCCCTCCAGGGGCAACGCAGCCCCAGCATTTT
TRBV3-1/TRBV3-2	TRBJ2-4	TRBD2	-	CASSQPGTSPKNIQYF	TGTGCCAGCAGCCAGCCCGGGACTAGCCCCAAAAACATTCAGTACTTC
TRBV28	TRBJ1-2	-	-	CASSRYQEDYGYTF	TGTGCCAGCAGTCGATATCAGGAGGACTATGGCTACACCTTC
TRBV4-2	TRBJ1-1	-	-	CASSQGGIGTEAFF	TGTGCCAGCAGCCAGGGGGGAATTGGAACTGAAGCTTTCTTT
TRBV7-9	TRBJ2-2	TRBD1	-	CASTIHDRGQTGELFF	TGTGCCAGCACCATACATGACAGGGGGCAGACCGGGGAGCTGTTTTTT
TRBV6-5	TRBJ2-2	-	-	CASNGGDANTGELFF	TGTGCCAGCAATGGCGGGGACGCGAACACCGGGGAGCTGTTTTTT
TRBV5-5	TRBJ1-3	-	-	CASSLAGGSGNTIYF	TGTGCCAGCAGCTTGGCCGGGGGGTCTGGAAACACCATATATTTT
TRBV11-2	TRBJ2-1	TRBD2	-	CASSLVWRERGNEQFF	TGTGCCAGCAGCTTAGTATGGCGGGAGCGGGGCAATGAGCAGTTCTTC
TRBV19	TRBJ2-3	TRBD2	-	CASSIGAGGTDTQYF	TGTGCCAGTAGTATCGGGGCGGGGGGCACAGATACGCAGTATTTT
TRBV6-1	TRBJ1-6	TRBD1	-	CASSERDRSSPLHF	TGTGCCAGCAGTGAAAGGGACAGAAGCTCACCCCTCCACTTT
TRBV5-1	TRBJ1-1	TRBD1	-	CASSWTGAMNTEAFF	TGCGCCAGCAGCTGGACAGGAGCCATGAACACTGAAGCTTTCTTT
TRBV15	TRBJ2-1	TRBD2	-	CATSRDLSSGGNNEQFF	TGTGCCACCAGCAGAGATCTTTCTTCGGGAGGCAATAATGAGCAGTTCTTC
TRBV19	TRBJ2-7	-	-	CASSIARGSYEQYF	TGTGCCAGTAGTATCGCAAGGGGGTCCTACGAGCAGTACTTC
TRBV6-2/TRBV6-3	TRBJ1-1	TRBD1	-	CASSRAGTVYPEAFF	TGTGCCAGCAGCCGAGCAGGGACAGTTTACCCTGAAGCTTTCTTT
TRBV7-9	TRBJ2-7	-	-	CASSFFLDPAEQYF	TGTGCCAGCAGCTTCTTCCTAGATCCTGCCGAGCAGTACTTC
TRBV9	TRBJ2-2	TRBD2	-	CASSPILADTGELFF	TGTGCCAGCAGCCCTATACTAGCGGACACCGGGGAGCTGTTTTTT
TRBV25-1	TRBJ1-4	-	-	CASSEFQGPSEKLFF	TGTGCCAGCAGTGAATTCCAGGGGCCCAGCGAAAAACTGTTTTTT
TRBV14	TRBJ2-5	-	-	CASSPLGGARQETQYF	TGTGCCAGCAGCCCCTTAGGGGGAGCTAGACAAGAGACCCAGTACTTC
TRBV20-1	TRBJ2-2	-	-	CSASRTLNTGELFF	TGCAGTGCTAGTCGAACTCTGAACACCGGGGAGCTGTTTTTT
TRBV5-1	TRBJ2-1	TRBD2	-	CASSPGAGGDNEQFF	TGCGCCAGCAGCCCGGGGGCCGGGGGGGACAATGAGCAGTTCTTC
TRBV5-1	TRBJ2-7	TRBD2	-	CASSKQTSRQSFMKLEQYF	TGCGCCAGCAGCAAGCAGACTAGCCGCCAATCCTTTATGAAACTCGAGCAGTACTTC
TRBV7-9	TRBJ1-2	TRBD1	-	CASSSDRGRFYGYTF	TGTGCCAGCAGCTCCGACAGGGGGCGCTTCTATGGCTACACCTTC
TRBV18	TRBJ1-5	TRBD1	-	CASSERQGAGEPQHF	TGTGCCAGCTCAGAGCGTCAGGGGGCGGGTGAGCCCCAGCATTTT
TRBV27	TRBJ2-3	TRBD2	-	CASSHLLAGGSTDTQYF	TGTGCCAGCAGTCATTTGCTAGCGGGAGGTTCCACAGATACGCAGTATTTT
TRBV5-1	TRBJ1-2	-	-	CASSLAPGNYGYTF	TGCGCCAGCAGCTTGGCCCCGGGTAACTATGGCTACACCTTC
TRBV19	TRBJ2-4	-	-	CASSARELLNIQYF	TGTGCCAGTAGTGCTCGGGAGCTCCTAAACATTCAGTACTTC
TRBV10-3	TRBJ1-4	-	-	CAISREGEEKLFF	TGTGCCATCAGTAGGGAGGGGGAAGAAAAACTGTTTTTT
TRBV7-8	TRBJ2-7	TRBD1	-	CASSSTGGEQYF	TGTGCCAGCAGCTCCACAGGGGGGGAGCAGTACTTC
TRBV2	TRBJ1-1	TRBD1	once	CASNFPDRGTEAFF	TGTGCCAGCAACTTCCCGGACAGGGGGACTGAAGCTTTCTTT
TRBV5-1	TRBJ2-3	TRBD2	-	CASSATGTSGRAADTQYF	TGCGCCAGCAGCGCAACCGGGACTAGCGGGAGGGCTGCAGATACGCAGTATTTT
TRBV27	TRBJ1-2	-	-	CASSPSRGNYGYTF	TGTGCCAGCAGTCCTTCGCGGGGTAACTATGGCTACACCTTC
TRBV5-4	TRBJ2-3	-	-	CASSRPTSSDTQYF	TGTGCCAGCAGCAGACCGACTAGTTCCGATACGCAGTATTTT
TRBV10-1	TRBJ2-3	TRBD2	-	CASKNLYPAGGLDTQYF	TGCGCCAGCAAAAACCTCTACCCAGCGGGAGGGCTAGATACGCAGTATTTT
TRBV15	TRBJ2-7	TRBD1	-	CATSPGTGFNYEQYF	TGTGCCACCAGCCCCGGGACAGGGTTTAACTACGAGCAGTACTTC
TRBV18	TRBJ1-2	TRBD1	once	CASSGQGSYGYTF	TGTGCCAGCTCGGGACAGGGAAGCTATGGCTACACCTTC
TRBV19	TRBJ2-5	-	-	CASSTVDQETQYF	TGTGCCAGTAGCACAGTGGACCAAGAGACCCAGTACTTC
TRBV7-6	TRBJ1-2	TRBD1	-	CASSGGQNYGYTF	TGTGCCAGCAGCGGGGGACAGAACTATGGCTACACCTTC
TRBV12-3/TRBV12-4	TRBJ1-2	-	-	CASSLGGKGYTF	TGTGCCAGCAGTCTGGGGGGGAAAGGCTACACCTTC
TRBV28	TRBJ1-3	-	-	CASSSASGNTIYF	TGTGCCAGCAGTTCCGCGTCTGGAAACACCATATATTTT
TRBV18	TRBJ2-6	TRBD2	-	CASSPLTSGGFSGANVLTF	TGTGCCAGCTCACCGCTGACTAGCGGGGGGTTCTCTGGGGCCAACGTCCTGACTTTC
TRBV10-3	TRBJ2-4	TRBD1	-	CAISESGTGFDIQYF	TGTGCCATCAGTGAGTCAGGGACAGGGTTTGACATTCAGTACTTC
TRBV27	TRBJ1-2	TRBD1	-	CASSSKTGGDGYTF	TGTGCCAGCAGTTCCAAGACAGGGGGTGATGGCTACACCTTC
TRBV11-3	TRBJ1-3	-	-	CASSQNGADSGNTIYF	TGTGCCAGCAGCCAGAATGGGGCCGACTCTGGAAACACCATATATTTT
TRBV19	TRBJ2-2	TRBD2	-	CASSYLSGTNVNTGELFF	TGTGCCAGTAGTTATCTTAGCGGGACAAACGTGAACACCGGGGAGCTGTTTTTT
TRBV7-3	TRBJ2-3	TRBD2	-	CASSLIAGEGLRADTQYF	TGTGCCAGCAGCTTAATTGCCGGGGAGGGCTTGCGTGCAGATACGCAGTATTTT
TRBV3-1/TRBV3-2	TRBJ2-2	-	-	CASSQDMDYRELFF	TGTGCCAGCAGCCAAGATATGGACTACCGGGAGCTGTTTTTT
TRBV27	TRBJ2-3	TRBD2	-	CASSFWSGTNTDTQYF	TGTGCCAGCAGTTTTTGGAGCGGGACCAACACAGATACGCAGTATTTT
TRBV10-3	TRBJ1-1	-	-	CAISPRSRGEMNTEAFF	TGTGCCATCAGTCCCAGGAGCCGGGGGGAAATGAACACTGAAGCTTTCTTT
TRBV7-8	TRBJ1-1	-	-	CASSLLQDTEAFF	TGTGCCAGCAGCTTACTACAGGACACTGAAGCTTTCTTT
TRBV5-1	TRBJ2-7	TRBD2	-	CASSYLAGGSYEQYF	TGCGCCAGCAGCTACCTAGCGGGGGGCTCCTACGAGCAGTACTTC
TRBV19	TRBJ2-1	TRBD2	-	CASSILAGRENEQFF	TGTGCCAGTAGTATTTTGGCAGGGCGGGAGAATGAGCAGTTCTTC